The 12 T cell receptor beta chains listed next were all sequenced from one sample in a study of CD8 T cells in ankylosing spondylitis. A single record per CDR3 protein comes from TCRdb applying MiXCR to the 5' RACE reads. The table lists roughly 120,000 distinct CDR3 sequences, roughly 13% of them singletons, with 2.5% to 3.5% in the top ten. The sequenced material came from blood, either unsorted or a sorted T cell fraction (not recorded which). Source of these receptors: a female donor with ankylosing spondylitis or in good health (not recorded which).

The CDR3 loop is CASSSRWETQYF. CDR3 nucleotide sequence: TGTGCCAGCAGCTCTAGGTGGGAGACCCAGTACTTC. The chain has TRBV3-1 and TRBJ2-5; D ambiguous. V lost 5 bases, J lost 5 bases, and 9 bases lay in between. Per germline, CDR1 LGHDT and CDR2 YNNKEL (reference sequence). This CDR3 spans 12 amino acids.

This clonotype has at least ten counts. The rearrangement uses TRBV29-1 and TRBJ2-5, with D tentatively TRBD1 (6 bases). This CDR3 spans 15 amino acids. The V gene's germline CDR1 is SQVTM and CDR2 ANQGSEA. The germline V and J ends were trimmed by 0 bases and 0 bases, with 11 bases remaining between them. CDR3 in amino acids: CSVEDLGANQETQYF. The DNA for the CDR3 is TGCAGCGTTGAAGATCTGGGGGCCAACCAAGAGACCCAGTACTTC.

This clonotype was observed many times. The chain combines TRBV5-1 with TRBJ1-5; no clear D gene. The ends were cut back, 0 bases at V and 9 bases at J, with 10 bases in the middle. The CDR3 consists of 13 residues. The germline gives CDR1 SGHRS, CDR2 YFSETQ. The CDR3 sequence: CASSLDVDGPQHF. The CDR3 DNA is TGCGCCAGCAGCTTGGACGTAGATGGGCCCCAGCATTTT.

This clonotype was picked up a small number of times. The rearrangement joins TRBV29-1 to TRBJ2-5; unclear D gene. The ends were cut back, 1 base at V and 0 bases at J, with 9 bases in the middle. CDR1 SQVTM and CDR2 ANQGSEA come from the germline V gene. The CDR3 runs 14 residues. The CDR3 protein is CSVEGRLYQETQYF. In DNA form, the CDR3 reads TGCAGCGTTGAAGGAAGACTGTACCAAGAGACCCAGTACTTC.

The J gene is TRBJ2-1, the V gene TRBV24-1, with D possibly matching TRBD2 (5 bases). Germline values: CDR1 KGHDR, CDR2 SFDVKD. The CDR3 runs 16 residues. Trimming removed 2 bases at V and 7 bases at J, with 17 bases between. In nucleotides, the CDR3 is TGTGCCACCAGTGATTGTCTGGAGGTCGGGGTTAATGAGCAGTTCTTC. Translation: CATSDCLEVGVNEQFF.

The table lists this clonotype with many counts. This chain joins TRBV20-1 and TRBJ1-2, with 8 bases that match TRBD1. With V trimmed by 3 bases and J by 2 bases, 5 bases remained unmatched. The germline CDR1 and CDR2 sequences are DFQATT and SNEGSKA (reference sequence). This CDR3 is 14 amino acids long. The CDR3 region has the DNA TGCAGTGCTAGTATACAGGGGGGCAACTATGGCTACACCTTC. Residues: CSASIQGGNYGYTF.

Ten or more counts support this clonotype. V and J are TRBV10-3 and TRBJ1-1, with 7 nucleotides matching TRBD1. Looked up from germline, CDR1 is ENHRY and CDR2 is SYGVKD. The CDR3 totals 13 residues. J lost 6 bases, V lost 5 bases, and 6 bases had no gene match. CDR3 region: CAISKQGYAEAFF. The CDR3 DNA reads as TGTGCCATCAGTAAACAGGGGTACGCTGAAGCTTTCTTT.

This CDR3 reads CASGPSGRMNTEAFF. As DNA, the CDR3 is TGTGCTAGTGGGCCCTCGGGGAGAATGAACACTGAAGCTTTCTTT. The chain uses TRBV12-5 and TRBJ1-1; D gene uncertain. The V gene lost 6 bases and the J gene lost 0 bases, with 14 bases spanning the gap. Germline V gene data show CDR1 as LGHNT and CDR2 as FRNRAP. This CDR3 spans 15 amino acids.

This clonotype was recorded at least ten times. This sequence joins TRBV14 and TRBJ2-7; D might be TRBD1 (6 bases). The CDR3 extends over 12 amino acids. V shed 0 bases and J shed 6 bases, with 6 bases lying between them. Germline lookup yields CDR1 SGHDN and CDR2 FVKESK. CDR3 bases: TGTGCCAGCAGCCAAGACAGGGGCGAGCAGTACTTC. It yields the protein CASSQDRGEQYF.

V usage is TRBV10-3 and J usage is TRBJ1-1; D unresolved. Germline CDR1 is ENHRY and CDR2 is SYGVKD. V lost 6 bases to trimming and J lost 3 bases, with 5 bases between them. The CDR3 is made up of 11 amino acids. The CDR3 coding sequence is TGTGCCATCAGAAGGGACACTGAAGCTTTCTTT. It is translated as CAIRRDTEAFF.

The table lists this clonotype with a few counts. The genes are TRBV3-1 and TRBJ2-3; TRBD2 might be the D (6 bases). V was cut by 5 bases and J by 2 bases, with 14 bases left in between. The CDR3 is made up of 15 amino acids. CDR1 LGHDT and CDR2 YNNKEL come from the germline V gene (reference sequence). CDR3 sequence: CASSYTGLPTDTQYF. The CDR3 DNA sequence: TGTGCCAGCAGCTACACGGGACTTCCCACAGATACGCAGTATTTT.

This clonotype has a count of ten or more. In DNA, the CDR3 is TGCGCCAGCAGCCCGGGATTAGAAGAGACCCAGTACTTC. Amino acids: CASSPGLEETQYF. V gene TRBV5-1 combines with J gene TRBJ2-5; possibly TRBD2 for D (5 bases). The germline V gene has CDR1 SGHRS and CDR2 YFSETQ. CDR3 size: 13 residues. V was trimmed by 4 bases and J by 3 bases, leaving 10 bases between them.